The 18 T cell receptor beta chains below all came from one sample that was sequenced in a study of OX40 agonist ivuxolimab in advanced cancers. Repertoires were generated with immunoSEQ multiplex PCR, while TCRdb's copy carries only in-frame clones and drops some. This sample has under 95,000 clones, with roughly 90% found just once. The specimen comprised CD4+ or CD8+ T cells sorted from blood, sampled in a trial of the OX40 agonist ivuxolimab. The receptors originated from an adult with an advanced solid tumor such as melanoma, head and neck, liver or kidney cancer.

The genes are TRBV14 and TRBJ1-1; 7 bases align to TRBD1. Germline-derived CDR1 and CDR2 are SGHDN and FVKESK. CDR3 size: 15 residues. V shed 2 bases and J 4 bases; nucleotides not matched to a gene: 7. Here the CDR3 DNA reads TGTGCCAGCAGCCAACCGACAGGGAGGGGCACTGAAGCTTTCTTT. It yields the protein CASSQPTGRGTEAFF.

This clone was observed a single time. CDR3 sequence (DNA): TGTGCCAGTAGTATTGATCGGGGGCAGAACACTGAAGCTTTCTTT. This codes for CASSIDRGQNTEAFF. This chain connects TRBV19 to TRBJ1-1; D might be TRBD1 (6 bases). Germline CDR1 reads LNHDA; CDR2 reads SQIVND (reference sequence). V was clipped by 3 bases and J by 1 base, with 12 bases between them. This CDR3 has 15 amino acids. The entire variable domain, with the rest obtained from reference TRBV19 and TRBJ1-1, is as follows: DGGITQSPKYLFRKEGQNVTLSCEQNLNHDAMYWYRQDPGQGLRLIYYSQIVNDFQKGDIAEGYSVSREKKESFPLTVTSAQKNPTAFYLCASSIDRGQNTEAFFGQGTRLTVV.

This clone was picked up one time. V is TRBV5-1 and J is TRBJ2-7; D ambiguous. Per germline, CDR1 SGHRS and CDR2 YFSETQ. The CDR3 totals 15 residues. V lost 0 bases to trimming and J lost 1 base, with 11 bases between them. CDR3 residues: CASSLASSRSYEQYF. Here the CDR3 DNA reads TGCGCCAGCAGCTTGGCCTCTAGTAGATCCTACGAGCAGTACTTC.

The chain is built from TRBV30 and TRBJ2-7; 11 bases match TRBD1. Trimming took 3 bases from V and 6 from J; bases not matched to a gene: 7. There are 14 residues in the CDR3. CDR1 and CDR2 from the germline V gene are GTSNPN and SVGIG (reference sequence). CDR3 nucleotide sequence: TGTGCCTGGAGGATAATGGGACAGGGGGGCGAGCAGTACTTC. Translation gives CAWRIMGQGGEQYF.

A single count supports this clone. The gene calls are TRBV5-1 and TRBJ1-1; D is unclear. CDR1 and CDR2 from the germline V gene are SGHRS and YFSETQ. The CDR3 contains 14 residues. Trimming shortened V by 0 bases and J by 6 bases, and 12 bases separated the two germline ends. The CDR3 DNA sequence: TGCGCCAGCAGCTTGGTGGGCTGGAGGGCTGAAGCTTTCTTT. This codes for CASSLVGWRAEAFF.

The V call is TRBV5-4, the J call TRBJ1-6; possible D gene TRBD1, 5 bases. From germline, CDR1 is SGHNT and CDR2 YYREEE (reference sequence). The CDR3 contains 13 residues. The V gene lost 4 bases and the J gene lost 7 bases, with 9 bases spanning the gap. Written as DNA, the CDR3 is TGTGCCAGCAGCACCGGGACCAATTCACCCCTCCACTTT. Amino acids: CASSTGTNSPLHF.

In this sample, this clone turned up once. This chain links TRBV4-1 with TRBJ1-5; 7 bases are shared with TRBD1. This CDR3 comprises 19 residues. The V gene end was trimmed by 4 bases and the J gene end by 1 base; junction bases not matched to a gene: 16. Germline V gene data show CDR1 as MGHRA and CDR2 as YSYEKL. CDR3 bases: TGCGCCAGCAGCCCTCTTCCGCGACAGGGAATCGAGAGCAATCAGCCCCAGCATTTT. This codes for CASSPLPRQGIESNQPQHF.

The CDR3 DNA follows: TGCGCCAGCAGCGGGGCCGCAGGGTTCACTGAAGCTTTCTTT. It yields the protein CASSGAAGFTEAFF. The chain joins TRBV5-1 to TRBJ1-1, with TRBD1 as a possible D gene (5 bases). Germline V CDR1 and CDR2: SGHRS, YFSETQ. V was clipped by 4 bases and J by 4 bases, with 14 bases between them. The CDR3 length is 14 residues.

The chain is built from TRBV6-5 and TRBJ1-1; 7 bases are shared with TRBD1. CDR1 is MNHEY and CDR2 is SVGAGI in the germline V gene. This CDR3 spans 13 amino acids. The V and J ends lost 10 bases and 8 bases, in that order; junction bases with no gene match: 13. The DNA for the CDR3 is TGTGCCACCTCTCCCCAGGGGGGTCGAGAAGCTTTCTTT. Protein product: CATSPQGGREAFF.

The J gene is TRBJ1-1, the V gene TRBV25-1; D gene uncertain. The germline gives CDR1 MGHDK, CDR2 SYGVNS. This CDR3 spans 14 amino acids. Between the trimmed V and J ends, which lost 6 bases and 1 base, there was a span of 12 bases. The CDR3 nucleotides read TGTGCCAGCAGGGGCCTCGGGTGGAACACTGAAGCTTTCTTT. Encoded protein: CASRGLGWNTEAFF.

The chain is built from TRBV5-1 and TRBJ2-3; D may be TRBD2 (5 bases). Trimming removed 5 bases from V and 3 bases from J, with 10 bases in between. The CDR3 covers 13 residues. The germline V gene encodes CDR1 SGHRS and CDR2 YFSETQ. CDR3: CASRVGSTDTQYF. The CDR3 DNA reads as TGCGCCAGCAGGGTAGGGAGTACAGATACGCAGTATTTT.

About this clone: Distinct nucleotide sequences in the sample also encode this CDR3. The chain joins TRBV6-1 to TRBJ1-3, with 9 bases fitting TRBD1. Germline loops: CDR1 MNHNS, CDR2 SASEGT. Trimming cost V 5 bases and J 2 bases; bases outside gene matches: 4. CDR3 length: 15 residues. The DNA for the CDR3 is TGTGCCAGCAGTAAGGGACAGGGTGCTGGAAACACCATATATTTT. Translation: CASSKGQGAGNTIYF.

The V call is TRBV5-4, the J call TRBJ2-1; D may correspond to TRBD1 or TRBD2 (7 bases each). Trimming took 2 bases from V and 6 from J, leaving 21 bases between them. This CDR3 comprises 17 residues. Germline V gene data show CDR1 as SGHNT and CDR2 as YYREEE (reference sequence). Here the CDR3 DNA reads TGTGCCAGCAGCTTATCCCCAGGGAGGGGGCTGGTCAATGAGCAGTTCTTC. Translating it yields CASSLSPGRGLVNEQFF.

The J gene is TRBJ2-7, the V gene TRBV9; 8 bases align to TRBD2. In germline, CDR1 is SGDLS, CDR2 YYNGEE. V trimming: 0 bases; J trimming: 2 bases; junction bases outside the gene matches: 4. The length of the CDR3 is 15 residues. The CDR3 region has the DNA TGTGCCAGCAGCGTAGGGTCTAGCGGGCCCTACGAGCAGTACTTC. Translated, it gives CASSVGSSGPYEQYF.

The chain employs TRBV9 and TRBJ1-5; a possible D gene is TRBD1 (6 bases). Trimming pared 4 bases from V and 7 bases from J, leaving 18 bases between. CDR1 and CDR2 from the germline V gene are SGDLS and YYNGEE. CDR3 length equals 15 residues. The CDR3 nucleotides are TGTGCCAGCAGCTCCACACAGGGTCTCGGACAGCCCCAGCATTTT. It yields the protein CASSSTQGLGQPQHF. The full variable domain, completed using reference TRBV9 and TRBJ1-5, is DSGVTQTPKHLITATGQRVTLRCSPRSGDLSVYWYQQSLDQGLQFLIQYYNGEERAKGNILERFSAQQFPDLHSELNLSSLELGDSALYFCASSSTQGLGQPQHFGDGTRLSIL.

The CDR3, as DNA: TGTGCCAGCAGCTTAGGTGCGGGAGAGTGGAATGAGCAGTTCTTC. It translates to CASSLGAGEWNEQFF. J is TRBJ2-1 and V is TRBV7-7, with 7 bases identical to TRBD2. This CDR3 is 15 amino acids long. Trimming cost V 1 base and J 7 bases; bases outside gene matches: 7. CDR1 and CDR2 from the germline V gene are SSHAT and FNYEAQ (reference sequence).

As DNA, the CDR3 is TGCGCCAGCAGCCCCCTGGACAGGGCATACGAGCAGTACTTC. This sequence encodes CASSPLDRAYEQYF. The V gene is TRBV5-1, the J gene TRBJ2-7; 8 nucleotides agree with TRBD1. The CDR3 length is 14 residues. Trimming took 4 bases from V and 4 from J; bases not matched to a gene: 7. Germline CDR1 is SGHRS and CDR2 is YFSETQ. The entire variable domain, with the rest obtained from reference TRBV5-1 and TRBJ2-7, is as follows: KAGVTQTPRYLIKTRGQQVTLSCSPISGHRSVSWYQQTPGQGLQFLFEYFSETQRNKGNFPGRFSGRQFSNSRSEMNVSTLELGDSALYLCASSPLDRAYEQYFGPGTRLTVT.

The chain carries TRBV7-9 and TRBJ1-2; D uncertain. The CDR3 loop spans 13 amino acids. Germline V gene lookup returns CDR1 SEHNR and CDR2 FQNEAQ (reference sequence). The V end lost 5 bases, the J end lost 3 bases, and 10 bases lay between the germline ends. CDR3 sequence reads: CASSEGRYYGYTF. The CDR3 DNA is TGTGCCAGCAGCGAAGGACGGTACTATGGCTACACCTTC. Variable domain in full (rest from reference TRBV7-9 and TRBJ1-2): DTGVSQNPRHKITKRGQNVTFRCDPISEHNRLYWYRQTLGQGPEFLTYFQNEAQLEKSRLLSDRFSAERPKGSFSTLEIQRTEQGDSAMYLCASSEGRYYGYTFGSGTRLTVV.